This T cell receptor beta chain was captured in a study of T cell responses to AZD1222 COVID-19 vaccine. The repertoire was sequenced with immunoSEQ multiplex PCR; TCRdb's copy has only in-frame clones and lacks some. The table includes about 130,000 clones, more than 75% detected once. The study, taken as a whole, reports: Vaccination with two AZD1222 doses was followed by a rise in Spike-specific TCR breadth and depth. The donor group comprised mostly white British people and more females; the analysis possibly underestimated clonal diversity. Only after the peak T cell response were repertoires sampled. Only a handful of AZD1222 recipients, more than five in all, had baseline seropositivity.

In regard to this clone: Its cognate antigen is unknown.

Trimming left V 1 base short and J 4 bases short, with 14 bases between. The length of the CDR3 is 15 residues. In germline, CDR1 is LGHNA, CDR2 YSLEER. This TCR was recovered from an adult in good health. The source was peripheral blood, collected on day 0 of AZD1222 vaccination. The chain links TRBV4-3 to TRBJ2-7, with D perhaps given as TRBD1 or TRBD2 (6 bases each). The CDR3 DNA reads TGCGCCAGCAGCCAAGTGGGGGGCCGGGATTACGAGCAGTACTTC. This sequence encodes CASSQVGGRDYEQYF.